These 13 T cell receptor beta chains came from one sample sequenced in a study of shared clonotypes between healthy human individuals. Naive CD8 cells were CD45RO-negative, positively selected for CCR7, excluding terminally differentiated effector memory CD45RA+ cells. Clones were sequenced by immunoSEQ multiplex PCR, and TCRdb holds only the in-frame ones, with some missing. The sample holds about 750,000 clones, nearly 95% seen once. The sequencing sample was made of naive CD8+ T cells sorted from blood. The source is a man aged 25-40 years in good health.

The chain is built from TRBV30 and TRBJ2-1; the D gene is possibly TRBD2 (6 bases). V was pared by 3 bases and J by 9 bases, with 15 bases between. The CDR3 is made up of 13 amino acids. Per the germline V gene, CDR1 is GTSNPN and CDR2 is SVGIG (reference sequence). The CDR3 DNA sequence: TGTGCCTGGAGCTTCTCGGGAGAGGTTGAGCAGTTCTTC. Translation gives CAWSFSGEVEQFF.

The table lists this clone with a count of one. The V gene is TRBV13, the J gene TRBJ2-1; 8 nucleotides align to TRBD1. The CDR3 extends over 16 amino acids. Germline loops: CDR1 PRHDT, CDR2 FYEKMQ (reference sequence). J was trimmed by 8 bases and V by 1 base; bases with no gene match: 10. CDR3 residues: CASSLVHATGDYEQFF. The DNA for the CDR3 is TGTGCCAGCAGCTTAGTTCACGCGACAGGGGATTATGAGCAGTTCTTC.

This chain connects TRBV7-9 to TRBJ1-2; unclear D gene. Between the trimmed V and J ends, which lost 4 bases and 7 bases, there was a span of 16 bases. The CDR3 covers 14 residues. Germline CDR1 reads SEHNR; CDR2 reads FQNEAQ (reference sequence). The DNA of the CDR3 is TGTGCCAGCAGCTCCTCCTCCCGAGCAGGTGGCTACACCTTC. This gives the protein CASSSSSRAGGYTF.

The chain uses TRBV27 and TRBJ2-1; D might be TRBD1 or TRBD2, each matching 5 bases. V lost 8 bases and J 11 bases, leaving 13 bases between the germline ends. There are 11 residues in the CDR3. Germline V gives CDR1 MNHEY, CDR2 SMNVEV (reference sequence). The CDR3 reads CASRVGAQQFF. The CDR3 coding sequence is TGTGCCAGCCGAGTCGGGGCACAGCAGTTCTTC.

Only one count was recorded for this clone. V gene TRBV7-9 combines with J gene TRBJ2-7, with D unresolved. Germline V gene sequence: CDR1 SEHNR, CDR2 FQNEAQ (reference sequence). The CDR3 has 12 amino acids. V lost 6 bases to trimming and J lost 3 bases, with 9 bases between them. CDR3 bases: TGTGCCAGCAGGCCAGACCACTACGAGCAGTACTTC. It yields the protein CASRPDHYEQYF. The whole variable domain, remainder taken from reference TRBV7-9 and TRBJ2-7, is DTGVSQNPRHKITKRGQNVTFRCDPISEHNRLYWYRQTLGQGPEFLTYFQNEAQLEKSRLLSDRFSAERPKGSFSTLEIQRTEQGDSAMYLCASRPDHYEQYFGPGTRLTVT.

CDR3 sequence reads: CASSQGGPSDYSYNEQFF. DNA of the CDR3: TGCGCCAGCAGCCAAGGGGGCCCTAGCGACTACTCCTACAATGAGCAGTTCTTC. This sequence joins TRBV4-1 and TRBJ2-1; a possible D gene is TRBD2 (6 bases). The CDR3 is made up of 18 amino acids. In germline, CDR1 is MGHRA, CDR2 YSYEKL. The V and J ends lost 1 base and 0 bases respectively, with 16 bases between them.

Only one count was recorded for this clone. The chain uses TRBV7-9 and TRBJ1-1, with TRBD1 matching over 7 bases. The germline CDR1 and CDR2 sequences are SEHNR and FQNEAQ (reference sequence). With V trimmed by 7 bases and J by 1 base, 3 bases remained unmatched. The CDR3 runs to 13 residues. In DNA form, the CDR3 reads TGTGCCAGCACATACAGGGGGAACACTGAAGCTTTCTTT. It specifies CASTYRGNTEAFF.

The chain joins TRBV10-2 to TRBJ2-1, with 9 bases matching TRBD2. After removal of 0 bases from V and 5 bases from J, the junction contained 5 bases not matched to a gene. The CDR3 runs 16 residues. Germline assignment: CDR1 WSHSY and CDR2 SAAADI. This chain's CDR3 is CASSESSGRFHNEQFF. The CDR3 DNA sequence: TGCGCCAGCAGTGAGTCCAGCGGGAGGTTCCACAATGAGCAGTTCTTC.

CDR3 protein: CASSPRTDQETQYF. CDR3 nucleotide sequence: TGTGCCAGCAGCCCACGGACAGACCAAGAGACCCAGTACTTC. The chain has TRBV7-9 and TRBJ2-5, with D tentatively TRBD1 (6 bases). The CDR3 sequence is 14 residues long. Trimming cost V 5 bases and J 0 bases, with 10 bases left between them. CDR1 and CDR2 (germline): SEHNR, FQNEAQ (reference sequence).

The chain combines TRBV10-2 with TRBJ2-2; D possibly corresponds to TRBD1 (6 bases). V was cut by 6 bases and J by 6 bases, with 14 bases left in between. CDR1 WSHSY and CDR2 SAAADI come from the germline V gene. CDR3 length: 14 residues. The CDR3 reads CASSSTGSPGELFF. The CDR3 DNA is TGCGCCAGCAGCTCTACAGGGTCTCCCGGGGAGCTGTTTTTT.

The CDR3 DNA follows: TGTGCCAGCAGCAAACTCCTGGACAGGGTACCCTGTTTCTCTGGAAACACCATATATTTT. It codes for CASSKLLDRVPCFSGNTIYF. V is TRBV21-1 and J is TRBJ1-3; TRBD1, the table's D call, lacks a check against the DNA. TRBV21-1 is a listed pseudogene. The CDR3 covers 20 residues.

The table lists this clone with a count of one. The rearrangement links TRBV13 to TRBJ2-1; TRBD1 agrees at 8 bases. This CDR3 has 15 amino acids. V shed 2 bases, J shed 3 bases, and the junction held 3 bases outside the gene matches. CDR1 is PRHDT and CDR2 is FYEKMQ in the germline V gene (reference sequence). The CDR3 bases are TGTGCCAGCAGCTTACCAGGGGGCTACTACAATGAGCAGTTCTTC. Protein product: CASSLPGGYYNEQFF.

The chain uses TRBV5-6 and TRBJ2-7, with TRBD2 matching over 7 bases. Per germline, CDR1 SGHDT and CDR2 YYEEEE. This CDR3 region has 14 residues. With V trimmed by 0 bases and J by 5 bases, 5 bases remained unmatched. CDR3 amino acids: CASSLVASGHEQYF. For the CDR3, the DNA is TGTGCCAGCAGCTTGGTTGCTAGCGGTCACGAGCAGTACTTC.